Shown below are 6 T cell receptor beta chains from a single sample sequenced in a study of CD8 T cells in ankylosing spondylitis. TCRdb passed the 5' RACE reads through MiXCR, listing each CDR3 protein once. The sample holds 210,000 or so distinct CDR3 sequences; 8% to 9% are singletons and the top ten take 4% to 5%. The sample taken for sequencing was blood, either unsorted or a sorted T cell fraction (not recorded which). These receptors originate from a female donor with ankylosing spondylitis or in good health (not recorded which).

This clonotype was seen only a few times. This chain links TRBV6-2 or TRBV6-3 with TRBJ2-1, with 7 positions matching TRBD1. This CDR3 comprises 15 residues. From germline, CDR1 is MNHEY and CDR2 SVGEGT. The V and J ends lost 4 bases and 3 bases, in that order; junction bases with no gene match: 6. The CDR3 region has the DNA TGTGCCAGCAGTTCCGGACAGGTGGGCTACAATGAGCAGTTCTTC. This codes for CASSSGQVGYNEQFF.

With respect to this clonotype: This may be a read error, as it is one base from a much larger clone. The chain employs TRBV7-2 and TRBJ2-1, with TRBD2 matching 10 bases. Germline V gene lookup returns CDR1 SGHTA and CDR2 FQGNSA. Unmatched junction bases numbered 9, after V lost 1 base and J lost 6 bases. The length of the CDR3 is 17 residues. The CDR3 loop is CASSLVITAGGLNEQFF. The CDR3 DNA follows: TGTGCCAGCAGCTTAGTTATAACAGCGGGAGGGCTCAATGAGCAGTTCTTC.

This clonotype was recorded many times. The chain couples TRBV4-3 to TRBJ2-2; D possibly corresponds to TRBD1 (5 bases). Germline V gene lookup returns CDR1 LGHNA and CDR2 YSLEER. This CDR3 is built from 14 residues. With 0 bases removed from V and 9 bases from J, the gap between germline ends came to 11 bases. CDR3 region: CASSQDKGWRELFF. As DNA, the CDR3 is TGCGCCAGCAGCCAAGACAAGGGGTGGAGGGAGCTGTTTTTT.

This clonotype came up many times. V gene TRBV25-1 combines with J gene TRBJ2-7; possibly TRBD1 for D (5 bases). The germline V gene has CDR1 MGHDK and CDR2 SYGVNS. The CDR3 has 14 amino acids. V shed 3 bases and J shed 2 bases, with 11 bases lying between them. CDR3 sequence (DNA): TGTGCCAGCAGTGACACAGGTTTAACCTACGAGCAGTACTTC. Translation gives CASSDTGLTYEQYF.

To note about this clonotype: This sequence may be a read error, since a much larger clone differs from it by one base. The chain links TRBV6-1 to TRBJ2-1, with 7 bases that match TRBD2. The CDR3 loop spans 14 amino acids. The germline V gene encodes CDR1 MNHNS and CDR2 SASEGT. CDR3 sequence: CASNQLARMNAQFF. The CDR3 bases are TGTGCCAGCAACCAACTAGCGAGGATGAATGCGCAGTTCTTC.

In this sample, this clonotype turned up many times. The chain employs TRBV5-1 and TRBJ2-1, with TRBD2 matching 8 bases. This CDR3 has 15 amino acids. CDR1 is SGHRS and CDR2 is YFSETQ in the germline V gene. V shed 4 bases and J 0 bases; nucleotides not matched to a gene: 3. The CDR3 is CASSPTSGSYNEQFF. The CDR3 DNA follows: TGCGCCAGCAGCCCTACTAGCGGCTCCTACAATGAGCAGTTCTTC.